What follows are 4 T cell receptor beta chains derived from one specimen sequenced in a study of molecular identifiers for immune sequencing clone quantification. MiXCR, applied by TCRdb to the PCR reads, yields one record per CDR3 protein. This sample yields under 600,000 distinct CDR3 sequences, of which under 30% are seen a single time; roughly 0.79% belongs to the top ten. Sequencing was done on a sample of naive CD8+ T cells from blood, with Jurkat cell RNA spiked in. Subset denoted: FACS-sorted CD8+CD4-CCR7+CD45RA+ naive T cells. Receptors originate from a human donor in good health. Some libraries in this study had Jurkat cell RNA spiked in.

This clonotype was counted ten times or more. The chain carries TRBV12-5 and TRBJ2-5; possibly TRBD2 for D (6 bases). The V end was cut by 6 bases, the J end by 7 bases, with 15 bases between. The germline V gene encodes CDR1 LGHNT and CDR2 FRNRAP. The CDR3 length is 13 residues. The CDR3 region has the DNA TGTGCTAGTGGCCTAACTAGGGAGGCGACCCAGTACTTC. It encodes CASGLTREATQYF.

The chain is built from TRBV20-1 and TRBJ1-2; 7 nucleotides agree with TRBD1. Germline V gives CDR1 DFQATT, CDR2 SNEGSKA (reference sequence). Unmatched junction bases numbered 13, after V lost 0 bases and J lost 3 bases. The CDR3 runs 17 residues. CDR3 amino acids: CSARDFPTGLKDYGYTF. The CDR3 nucleotides are TGCAGTGCTAGAGATTTTCCGACAGGGCTTAAGGACTATGGCTACACCTTC.

In its sample, this clonotype was seen a few times. The CDR3 bases are TGTGCCAGCAGCCAAGATTATGGCAGGGAAGCTTTCTTT. Residues: CASSQDYGREAFF. The chain combines TRBV4-2 with TRBJ1-1; D not resolved. The CDR3 is 13 residues long. V was pared by 0 bases and J by 8 bases, with 10 bases between. Germline CDR1 reads LGHNA; CDR2 reads YNFKEQ.

This rearrangement joins TRBV4-1 to TRBJ1-2, with a weak D call TRBD1 (6 bases). V dropped 0 bases and J dropped 7 bases, with 12 bases sitting between them. CDR3 size: 14 residues. In germline, CDR1 is MGHRA, CDR2 YSYEKL. CDR3 sequence (DNA): TGCGCCAGCAGCCAAGAACCGGGGGCGGTTGGCTACACCTTC. Translating gives CASSQEPGAVGYTF.